This record looks at one T cell receptor (beta chain) sequence and its context. The length of the CDR3 is 17 residues. V lost 6 bases and J lost 5, with 23 bases in between. In germline, CDR1 is SEHNR, CDR2 FQNEAQ (reference sequence). The data belong to a study of CD8 T cell repertoires and HIV-1 epitope variants. Profiled with immunoSEQ multiplex PCR; TCRdb holds only in-frame clones, not every one. Counted here are over 90,000 clones, roughly 77% occurring once; the ten biggest clones make up roughly 25%. The clonotype originates from a male donor with HIV. The sequencing sample was made of uncultured baseline CD8+ T cells from peripheral blood mononuclear cells (PBMCs). This chain joins TRBV7-9 and TRBJ2-1; D perhaps matches TRBD1 (5 bases). In DNA form, the CDR3 reads TGTGCCAGCAGTTTTTTCCCCGTATCCACAGGAGACAATGAGCAGTTCTTC. This gives the protein CASSFFPVSTGDNEQFF.